Listed here are 15 T cell receptor beta chains from one sample, sequenced in a study of Graves' ophthalmopathy and Graves' hyperthyroidism. RNA transcripts provided the template for amplifying TCR beta CDR3 regions. RT-PCR was first run with HTBI primers, then multiplex PCR in a second round. TCRdb independently ran MiXCR on the multiplex PCR reads; one entry per CDR3 protein. In the table there are more than 300,000 distinct CDR3 sequences, 15% of which are singletons. Sequencing was performed on peripheral blood. These receptors came from a woman under 30 with stable Graves' hyperthyroidism.

J is TRBJ2-5 and V is TRBV7-9; a weak D match, TRBD2 (7 bases). V lost 6 bases and J lost 5, with 13 bases in between. Germline V lookup: CDR1 SEHNR, CDR2 FQNEAQ (reference sequence). The CDR3 extends over 13 amino acids. This CDR3 is CASRQGGLETQYF. CDR3 coding DNA: TGTGCCAGCAGACAGGGAGGGTTGGAGACCCAGTACTTC.

This clonotype was counted many times. The CDR3 DNA is TGTGCCAGCAGCCAAGATCTATACGAGCAGTACTTC. This translates into CASSQDLYEQYF. The chain is built from TRBV4-2 and TRBJ2-7; D remains unclear. The germline V gene encodes CDR1 LGHNA and CDR2 YNFKEQ. This CDR3 comprises 12 residues. V lost 0 bases to trimming and J lost 4 bases, with 4 bases between them.

This chain joins TRBV15 and TRBJ1-1; possible D gene TRBD1, 5 bases. Germline assignment: CDR1 LNHNV and CDR2 YYDKDF (reference sequence). V was pared by 0 bases and J by 0 bases, with 20 bases between. CDR3 size: 19 residues. CDR3 region: CATSRDSQGGLPVNTEAFF. CDR3 in DNA: TGTGCCACCAGCAGAGATAGTCAGGGCGGTCTACCCGTGAACACTGAAGCTTTCTTT.

At least ten counts were recorded for this clonotype. This chain joins TRBV10-1 and TRBJ2-5, with 9 nucleotides matching TRBD1. With V trimmed by 3 bases and J by 4 bases, 3 bases remained unmatched. This CDR3 spans 14 amino acids. The germline V gene has CDR1 WNHNN and CDR2 SYGVQD (reference sequence). CDR3 sequence: CASSDGTGLETQYF. Written as DNA, the CDR3 is TGCGCCAGCAGTGACGGGACAGGGCTAGAGACCCAGTACTTC.

This clonotype was counted only a few times. The V call is TRBV12-3 or TRBV12-4, the J call TRBJ2-3; 8 bases map to TRBD2. The CDR3 has 14 amino acids. V was pared by 6 bases and J by 1 base, with 3 bases of the junction left unmatched. This chain's CDR3 is CASRKGLGTDTQYF. CDR3 bases: TGTGCCAGCAGAAAGGGACTAGGCACAGATACGCAGTATTTT.

Only a few counts were recorded for this clonotype. This chain uses TRBV7-9 with TRBJ1-1; D gene unclear. V shed 1 base and J shed 1 base, with 7 bases lying between them. Germline-derived CDR1 and CDR2 are SEHNR and FQNEAQ (reference sequence). The CDR3 contains 14 residues. The CDR3 region is CASSLEQENTEAFF. DNA for the CDR3: TGTGCCAGCAGCTTAGAACAAGAGAACACTGAAGCTTTCTTT.

This clonotype was seen ten or more times. This chain links TRBV7-2 with TRBJ1-2; D ambiguous. Germline V gives CDR1 SGHTA, CDR2 FQGNSA. This CDR3 comprises 14 residues. The V and J ends lost 2 bases and 0 bases respectively, with 7 bases between them. The DNA for the CDR3 is TGTGCCAGCAGCTTAAGAATGGCTAACTATGGCTACACCTTC. Its protein is CASSLRMANYGYTF.

This clonotype was counted a few times. This could be a read error, since a much larger clone is one nucleotide away. As the CDR3 is not closed by the conserved phenylalanine or tryptophan, this likely results from a read error. This chain links TRBV6-1 with TRBJ1-5; a possible D gene is TRBD1 (5 bases). This CDR3 is built from 14 residues. The V end lost 8 bases, the J end lost 3 bases, and 14 bases lay between the germline ends. Germline CDR1 and CDR2: MNHNS and SASEGT. The CDR3 reads CASELGPNNQPQHL. CDR3 coding DNA: TGTGCCAGCGAATTGGGACCGAACAATCAGCCCCAGCATCTT.

This clonotype was observed at least ten times. J is TRBJ1-5 and V is TRBV12-3 or TRBV12-4, with D perhaps TRBD1 (5 bases). V was pared by 4 bases and J by 6 bases, with 13 bases between. The CDR3 runs 14 residues. CDR3 DNA: TGTGCCAGCAGTTCTAGGGGCGCGGGTCAGCCCCAGCATTTT. Its translation is CASSSRGAGQPQHF.

Ten or more counts support this clonotype. V usage is TRBV12-3 or TRBV12-4 and J usage is TRBJ2-5; a weak D match, TRBD1 (6 bases). V was cut by 5 bases and J by 4 bases, with 17 bases left in between. The CDR3 sequence is 15 residues long. The DNA of the CDR3 is TGTGCCAGCAGTGACGCCGGGGCCAGGGGAGAGACCCAGTACTTC. The encoded protein is CASSDAGARGETQYF.

This sequence joins TRBV5-1 and TRBJ1-3; D ambiguous. The ends were cut back, 2 bases at V and 4 bases at J, with 10 bases in the middle. CDR1 is SGHRS and CDR2 is YFSETQ in the germline V gene. This CDR3 is built from 14 residues. CDR3 amino acids: CASSLETRGNTIYF. The CDR3 DNA reads as TGCGCCAGCAGCTTAGAGACGAGGGGAAACACCATATATTTT. Full variable domain (missing parts from reference TRBV5-1 and TRBJ1-3): KAGVTQTPRYLIKTRGQQVTLSCSPISGHRSVSWYQQTPGQGLQFLFEYFSETQRNKGNFPGRFSGRQFSNSRSEMNVSTLELGDSALYLCASSLETRGNTIYFGEGSWLTVV.

The table lists this clonotype with many counts. CDR3 sequence: CASSLTTPGYGYTF. Here the CDR3 DNA reads TGCGCCAGCAGCTTGACCACACCTGGCTATGGCTACACCTTC. This chain joins TRBV5-1 and TRBJ1-2; D is unclear. The CDR3 loop spans 14 amino acids. Germline loops: CDR1 SGHRS, CDR2 YFSETQ. The ends were cut back, 1 base at V and 4 bases at J, with 11 bases in the middle.

This clonotype was recorded at least ten times. This chain links TRBV11-1 with TRBJ1-1, with D uncertain. V dropped 1 base and J dropped 3 bases, with 15 bases sitting between them. The CDR3 runs 16 residues. Germline lookup yields CDR1 SGHAT and CDR2 FQDESV (reference sequence). CDR3 bases: TGTGCCAGCAGCTTAGGATGGTTGGAGGGCTACACTGAAGCTTTCTTT. Its translation: CASSLGWLEGYTEAFF.

Ten or more counts support this clonotype. The chain combines TRBV6-5 with TRBJ2-5; D gene uncertain. V was pared by 0 bases and J by 2 bases, with 4 bases between. The CDR3 covers 13 residues. Germline CDR1 MNHEY, CDR2 SVGAGI. CDR3 nucleotide sequence: TGTGCCAGCAGTTACTCGACGCAAGAGACCCAGTACTTC. Its translation is CASSYSTQETQYF.

This clonotype appeared many times. V gene TRBV2 combines with J gene TRBJ2-5; possible D gene TRBD1, 6 bases. The CDR3 covers 14 residues. V was shortened by 7 bases and J by 1 base, with 13 bases between the two germline ends. Germline loops: CDR1 SNHLY, CDR2 FYNNEI. CDR3 DNA sequence: TGTGCCAGCAAGAGGGGGAACCTCCAAGAGACCCAGTACTTC. The encoded protein is CASKRGNLQETQYF.